The rows below give T cell receptor beta chains drawn from one sample of a study of memory CD4+ T cells and cytomegalovirus serostatus. Clones were sequenced by immunoSEQ multiplex PCR, and TCRdb holds only the in-frame ones, with some missing. In the table there are tens of thousands of clones, about 76% of which are singletons. The material sequenced was memory CD4+ T cells from blood. Receptors were obtained from an adult in good health and CMV-seropositive. The CDR3 runs from the conserved cysteine through the conserved F or W. The D gene is left open where the match is weak. Clone size, where shown, is once, few, many, or a class for clones that have expanded.

>TRBV4-3|TRBD2|-|TRBJ2-2
CASSQDLSGTSTGELFF
TGCGCCAGCAGCCAAGATCTCAGCGGGACTTCTACCGGGGAGCTGTTTTTT
>TRBV5-4|-|-|TRBJ1-1
CASTAGNMNTEAFF
TGTGCCAGCACCGCAGGGAATATGAACACTGAAGCTTTCTTT
>TRBV29-1|-|-|TRBJ2-3
CSVGAGSGDTQYF
TGCAGCGTTGGAGCAGGGTCAGGAGATACGCAGTATTTT
>TRBV30|-|once|TRBJ2-7
CAWSGASSYEQYF
TGTGCCTGGAGTGGGGCTAGCTCCTACGAGCAGTACTTC
>TRBV28|-|-|TRBJ1-4
CASSFNQGGTNEKLFF
TGTGCCAGCAGTTTCAACCAGGGAGGCACTAATGAAAAACTGTTTTTT
>TRBV7-7|-|-|TRBJ2-5
CASSLTPNRGETQYF
TGTGCCAGCAGCTTAACCCCAAATCGGGGGGAGACCCAGTACTTC
>TRBV19|TRBD1|once|TRBJ2-5
CASSKRGTGEETQYF
TGTGCCAGTAGCAAAAGGGGGACAGGAGAAGAGACCCAGTACTTC
>TRBV28|TRBD1|-|TRBJ1-4
CASSTWTGGFPTNEKLFF
TGTGCCAGCAGTACGTGGACAGGGGGCTTCCCAACTAATGAAAAACTGTTTTTT
>TRBV29-1|TRBD1|-|TRBJ2-3
CSVGQGSTDTQYF
TGCAGCGTTGGACAGGGCAGCACAGATACGCAGTATTTT
>TRBV27|TRBD2|-|TRBJ2-1
CASSPSARTSGGNNEQFF
TGTGCCAGCAGTCCAAGCGCGCGGACTAGCGGGGGCAACAATGAGCAGTTCTTC
>TRBV5-4|TRBD2|-|TRBJ2-1
CASSLSSGRDNEQFF
TGTGCCAGCAGCTTGAGTAGCGGGAGGGACAATGAGCAGTTCTTC
>TRBV11-2|-|few|TRBJ1-5
CASSSQIWEPQHF
TGTGCCAGCAGCTCACAGATTTGGGAGCCCCAGCATTTT
>TRBV4-3|-|-|TRBJ2-7
CASSQDGGLTYEQYF
TGCGCCAGCAGCCAAGATGGGGGGCTTACCTACGAGCAGTACTTC
>TRBV7-3|-|-|TRBJ1-4
CASSLTGGPNEKLFF
TGTGCCAGCAGCTTAACTGGGGGACCTAATGAAAAACTGTTTTTT
>TRBV10-3|-|few|TRBJ1-1
CAISEPTLGGIMNTEAFF
TGTGCCATCAGTGAGCCTACCCTCGGTGGGATAATGAACACTGAAGCTTTCTTT
>TRBV29-1|TRBD1|few|TRBJ1-5
CSVGSGTGASNQPQHF
TGCAGCGTTGGCAGTGGTACAGGGGCTTCCAATCAGCCCCAGCATTTT
>TRBV7-2|TRBD1|-|TRBJ1-2
CASSLAGTGGGYTF
TGTGCCAGCAGCTTGGCCGGGACAGGGGGCGGCTACACCTTC
>TRBV7-8|TRBD1|-|TRBJ2-5
CASSLQGLETQYF
TGTGCCAGCAGCCTACAGGGGTTAGAGACCCAGTACTTC
>TRBV2|-|-|TRBJ1-2
CASSGPRQSSSNYGYTF
TGTGCCAGCAGTGGCCCCCGACAGTCCTCGAGTAACTATGGCTACACCTTC
>TRBV30|TRBD1|-|TRBJ1-2
CAWSFGTALGYTF
TGTGCCTGGAGTTTCGGGACAGCCTTAGGCTACACCTTC
>TRBV4-2|TRBD2|-|TRBJ2-2
CASSAPGTSGVNTGELFF
TGTGCCAGCAGCGCCCCCGGGACTAGCGGTGTTAACACCGGGGAGCTGTTTTTT
>TRBV6-5|TRBD1|once|TRBJ2-7
CASKTIGTETYEQYF
TGTGCCAGCAAAACAATCGGGACAGAGACCTACGAGCAGTACTTC
>TRBV14|TRBD2|-|TRBJ2-5
CASSPGPGGTQYF
TGTGCCAGCAGCCCGGGACCGGGGGGGACCCAGTACTTC
>TRBV10-3|TRBD2|-|TRBJ2-7
CAISDPKTSGTYEQYF
TGTGCCATCAGTGACCCGAAGACTAGCGGGACTTACGAGCAGTACTTC
>TRBV7-3|TRBD2|-|TRBJ2-2
CASSLASGGGTGELFF
TGTGCCAGCAGCCTTGCTAGCGGGGGGGGCACCGGGGAGCTGTTTTTT
>TRBV9|-|once|TRBJ2-3
CASSVDVRASTDTQYF
TGTGCCAGCAGCGTAGATGTACGGGCAAGCACAGATACGCAGTATTTT
>TRBV10-3|TRBD2|-|TRBJ2-1
CAISVSASGYNEQFF
TGTGCCATCAGTGTCTCGGCTAGCGGTTACAATGAGCAGTTCTTC